A selection of T cell receptor beta chains follows, all from one sample in a study of CDR3 diversity in severe acne. TCRdb redid the calling of the PCR reads with MiXCR, one entry per CDR3 protein. The data hold fewer than 90,000 distinct CDR3 sequences, with around 50% observed a single time. Input material: blood. The receptors were sampled from a male donor in good health, without acne. The CDR3 runs from the conserved cysteine through the conserved F or W. Fields, in order: J gene, V gene, clone size, D gene, CDR3 DNA, CDR3 protein. The D gene is left open where the match is weak. Clone size is shown for a subset of rows, as once, few, many or a class of expanded clone.

TRBJ2-5	TRBV7-2	.	.	TGCGCCAGCAGCCAAGGAAGTCTAGCGGAGACCCAGTACTTC	CASSQGSLAETQYF
TRBJ2-1	TRBV11-2	many	.	TGTGCCAGCAGCTTAGGAGGAGGCCAGTTCTTC	CASSLGGGQFF
TRBJ2-7	TRBV29-1	few	.	TGCAGCGTTGAATTGGGCGGGAAAGGCTTCGAGCAGTACTTC	CSVELGGKGFEQYF
TRBJ2-7	TRBV7-7	.	.	TGTGCCAGCACCTGGGGGGACAGAGAATACGAGCAGTACTTC	CASTWGDREYEQYF
TRBJ1-1	TRBV10-3	many	.	TGTGCCATCAGGGACGGGGGCCTGAACACTGAAGCTTTCTTT	CAIRDGGLNTEAFF
TRBJ2-1	TRBV18	many	TRBD2	TGTGCCAGCTCGGAAGCGGGAGATGAGCAGTTCTTC	CASSEAGDEQFF
TRBJ1-4	TRBV25-1	.	.	TGTGCCAGCTCACGGGACGGTGAAAAACTGTCTTTT	CASSRDGEKLSF
TRBJ2-7	TRBV5-1	once	.	TGCGCCAGCAGCCCCGACCAGGCATGGTCCCACGAGCAGTACTTC	CASSPDQAWSHEQYF
TRBJ2-2	TRBV29-1	many	.	TGCAGCGTTGAAGATCCCCAGACAGCCGGGGAGCTGTTTTTT	CSVEDPQTAGELFF
TRBJ1-3	TRBV24-1	few	.	TGTGCCACCAGTGATCCCGCACGCTCTGGAAACACCATATATTTT	CATSDPARSGNTIYF
TRBJ1-2	TRBV11-3	.	.	TGTGCCAGCAGCCCAGGGCCCTACTATGGCTACACCTTC	CASSPGPYYGYTF
TRBJ1-5	TRBV13	many	.	TGTGCCAGCAGCTCCCGGGACAACAATCAGCCCCAGCATTTT	CASSSRDNNQPQHF
TRBJ2-7	TRBV11-2	.	TRBD1	TGTGCCACCAGTGAAGCCTCGGGACAGGAGAGGGCCGAGCAGTACTTC	CATSEASGQERAEQYF
TRBJ2-3	TRBV25-1	.	.	.	CAPSVYFCAIRGDRWSTDTQYF